This TCR beta chain was observed in a study of regulatory T cells in long-lasting Graves disease. This clonotype was recorded at least ten times. Antigen unknown. The V end was cut by 4 bases, the J end by 6 bases, with 13 bases between. The V gene's germline CDR1 is SGHTA and CDR2 FQGNSA. The CDR3 covers 13 residues. HTBI primers from iRepertoire and Arm-PCR of CDR3 regions yielded the TCR beta libraries. A single record per CDR3 protein comes from TCRdb applying MiXCR to the multiplex PCR reads. The sample includes fewer than 350,000 distinct CDR3 sequences, about 20% of them seen just once. The study's findings and limits: Persistent disease exhibited a predilection for TRBV28, TRBJ1-2 and TRBJ2-5. Whereas roughly 1,000 public clonotypes were shared by new patients, persistent patients shared more, at some 3,000.

Time point of the sample: newly diagnosed GD, antithyroid drugs for less than 3 months. PBMC RNA served as the TCR library source. This receptor was obtained from a female donor with Graves disease. Sequenced material: peripheral blood mononuclear cells (PBMCs), taken at new diagnosis, from a patient treated with antithyroid drugs. The chain combines TRBV7-2 with TRBJ2-7; unclear D gene. CDR3 sequence (DNA): TGTGCCAGCAGCTCGTACAACCTGGGCGAGCAGTACTTC. Its translation is CASSSYNLGEQYF. Variable domain in full (rest from reference TRBV7-2 and TRBJ2-7): GAGVSQSPSNKVTEKGKDVELRCDPISGHTALYWYRQSLGQGLEFLIYFQGNSAPDKSGLPSDRFSAERTGGSVSTLTIQRTQQEDSAVYLCASSSYNLGEQYFGPGTRLTVT.